This record looks at one TCR beta chain sequence and its context. This sample stems from a study of blood T cell repertoires in COVID-19. Study background: In each case, the material was cDNA or gDNA derived from T cells, B-cell-depleted T cells, or PBMCs.

CDR3 size: 14 residues. Germline V gene sequence: CDR1 SGDLS, CDR2 YYNGEE. Trimming pared 3 bases from V and 3 bases from J, leaving 10 bases between. Original methodology: Estimation of nucleated cell counts relied on the amplification of reference gene primers. Generated by immunoSEQ multiplex PCR, the TCRdb table keeps only in-frame clones and is missing some. V and J calls plus clone size are reproduced from that table; the DNA served to infer D and trimming. The sample lists around 310,000 clones, about 89% occurring once. The rearrangement joins TRBV9 to TRBJ1-3, with D possibly TRBD1 on 6 matching bases. Material for sequencing was peripheral blood. The sequence derives from a woman in her sixties or seventies with acute or convalescent COVID-19. The CDR3 coding sequence is TGTGCCAGCAGCGATACAGGGATTGGAAACACCATATATTTT. Its translation is CASSDTGIGNTIYF.